These 9 T cell receptor beta chains share one sample of origin, sequenced in a study of CD8 T cells in ankylosing spondylitis. One entry per CDR3 protein results from TCRdb running MiXCR on the 5' RACE reads. The sample has about 35,000 distinct CDR3 sequences; 10% to 13% are singletons. Specimen: blood, either unsorted or a sorted T cell fraction (not recorded which). These receptors came from a male donor with ankylosing spondylitis or in good health (not recorded which).

The table lists this clonotype with many counts. CDR3 in DNA: TGTGCCACCAGGTCTAGGACTAGCGGCTACAATGAGCAGTTCTTC. Translated, it gives CATRSRTSGYNEQFF. The chain combines TRBV24-1 with TRBJ2-1, with TRBD2 matching 10 bases. Germline CDR1 is KGHDR and CDR2 is SFDVKD. CDR3 size: 15 residues. Trimming took 7 bases from V and 3 from J; bases not matched to a gene: 5.

Many counts were recorded for this clonotype. V gene TRBV3-1 combines with J gene TRBJ1-2, with 12 bases that match TRBD1. CDR3 length equals 16 residues. The J segment lost 5 bases and the V segment lost 1 base, leaving 5 bases of the junction unmatched. Germline CDR1 reads LGHDT; CDR2 reads YNNKEL (reference sequence). Here the CDR3 DNA reads TGTGCCAGCAGCCAAGCTGGGGACAGGGGGCCGTATGGCTACACCTTC. Translating it yields CASSQAGDRGPYGYTF.

The chain carries TRBV7-9 and TRBJ2-1; 10 nucleotides align to TRBD2. The CDR3 has 17 amino acids. In germline, CDR1 is SEHNR, CDR2 FQNEAQ (reference sequence). V shed 4 bases and J 9 bases; nucleotides not matched to a gene: 15. The CDR3, as DNA: TGTGCCAGCAGCTCTCCCGGACTAGCGGTTGTTCAGGGTGAGCAGTTCTTC. Translated: CASSSPGLAVVQGEQFF.

This clonotype was picked up many times. V and J are TRBV12-3 or TRBV12-4 and TRBJ2-4, with a tentative D call TRBD1 (5 bases). The CDR3 covers 13 residues. The germline V and J ends were trimmed by 6 bases and 8 bases, with 14 bases remaining between them. CDR3 DNA sequence: TGTGCCAGCAGCCTGTGGGGCACGGACATTCAGTACTTC. Its protein is CASSLWGTDIQYF.

The CDR3 sequence is CASSQAPGSRETQYF. CDR3 sequence (DNA): TGTGCCAGCAGCCAAGCCCCGGGGTCTAGAGAGACCCAGTACTTC. This chain uses TRBV3-1 with TRBJ2-5; D perhaps matches TRBD2 (5 bases). V lost 1 base to trimming and J lost 4 bases, with 13 bases between them. The CDR3 totals 15 residues. Per the germline V gene, CDR1 is LGHDT and CDR2 is YNNKEL (reference sequence).

Many counts were recorded for this clonotype. Written as DNA, the CDR3 is TGTGCCATGGCCCCGACAGGGGGCAGCGCCTACGAGCAGTACTTC. Protein: CAMAPTGGSAYEQYF. V and J are TRBV21-1 and TRBJ2-7; TRBD1 is taken as the D call from the table, unchecked against the DNA. TRBV21-1 is designated a pseudogene. CDR3 length: 15 amino acids.

This clonotype was observed many times. The chain couples TRBV11-2 to TRBJ1-1, with a tentative D call TRBD1 (5 bases). The germline V and J ends were trimmed by 2 bases and 7 bases, with 14 bases remaining between them. The CDR3 runs 14 residues. Germline values: CDR1 SGHAT, CDR2 FQNNGV. This chain's CDR3 is CASSLSRGWGEAFF. For the CDR3, the DNA is TGTGCCAGCAGCTTAAGTCGGGGCTGGGGTGAAGCTTTCTTT.

In this sample, this clonotype turned up many times. This rearrangement joins TRBV4-1 to TRBJ2-1, with 7 bases matching TRBD2. The germline CDR1 and CDR2 sequences are MGHRA and YSYEKL. V gave up 0 bases and J gave up 1 base; unmatched junction bases: 6. This CDR3 is built from 17 residues. This CDR3 reads CASSQDYPGGSYNEQFF. CDR3 nucleotides: TGCGCCAGCAGCCAAGATTACCCGGGGGGTTCCTACAATGAGCAGTTCTTC.

V and J are TRBV6-5 and TRBJ2-1, with 9 bases that match TRBD1. The germline V gene has CDR1 MNHEY and CDR2 SVGAGI. The CDR3 spans 15 residues. V trimming: 7 bases; J trimming: 4 bases; junction bases outside the gene matches: 8. Here the CDR3 reads CASNFGTGTYNEQFF. CDR3 coding DNA: TGTGCCAGCAATTTCGGGACAGGGACTTACAATGAGCAGTTCTTC.